The 17 T cell receptor beta chains listed next were all sequenced from one sample in a study of monozygotic twins with inflammatory bowel disease. TCRdb re-called the 5' RACE reads, yielding one record per CDR3 amino acid sequence without DNA. The sample includes fewer than 200,000 distinct CDR3 sequences. Input material: blood. These TCRs come from a human donor with ulcerative colitis or Crohn's disease, or a healthy co-twin of an affected twin (not recorded which).

The chain employs TRBV6-5 and TRBJ2-7; TCRdb's D call of TRBD2 is untestable without DNA. Per germline, CDR1 MNHEY and CDR2 SVGAGI. CDR3 length: 14 residues. CDR3 region: CASSWGTSSYEQYF.

This chain connects TRBV7-2 to TRBJ2-1; the TCRdb call, TRBD1, lacks DNA for checking. Per germline, CDR1 SGHTA and CDR2 FQGNSA. CDR3 length: 16 residues. The CDR3 region is CASSLVPQGGYNEQFF.

This sequence joins TRBV10-3 and TRBJ2-5; the TRBD1 assignment by TCRdb is unverifiable without DNA. The CDR3 spans 16 residues. CDR1 and CDR2 (germline): ENHRY, SYGVKD. The chain's CDR3 is CAISESRGQGSETQYF.

The chain employs TRBV11-2 and TRBJ2-5; there is no DNA to check the TCRdb D call of TRBD2. Germline CDR1 SGHAT, CDR2 FQNNGV. The CDR3 runs to 18 residues. This CDR3 reads CASSLGLNSGGSQETQYF.

The rearrangement joins TRBV12-3 or TRBV12-4 to TRBJ2-7; TCRdb's D call of TRBD2 is untestable without DNA. The CDR3 is made up of 14 amino acids. The CDR3 protein is CASSSGLLLYEQYF.

This chain joins TRBV7-9 and TRBJ1-2; TCRdb selects TRBD1, and the lack of DNA leaves this call unchecked. Germline values: CDR1 SEHNR, CDR2 FQNEAQ (reference sequence). This CDR3 contains 12 residues. The CDR3 here is CASSLQGNGYTF.

The chain combines TRBV29-1 with TRBJ1-1. The germline gives CDR1 SQVTM, CDR2 ANQGSEA. CDR3 length equals 11 residues. The CDR3 reads CSGLAITEAFF.

The chain combines TRBV4-2 with TRBJ2-5; with no DNA, the TCRdb D assignment of TRBD1 cannot be verified. The germline CDR1 and CDR2 sequences are LGHNA and YNFKEQ. This CDR3 spans 15 amino acids. The chain's CDR3 is CASSLEGQGQETQYF.

The chain employs TRBV20-1 and TRBJ2-2; absent DNA, TCRdb's TRBD2 call cannot be checked. The germline CDR1 and CDR2 sequences are DFQATT and SNEGSKA (reference sequence). This CDR3 comprises 17 residues. The CDR3 protein is CSARDSRGGRNTGELFF.

This chain connects TRBV28 to TRBJ2-1; TCRdb's D gene call, TRBD2, goes unchecked for lack of DNA. Germline lookup yields CDR1 MDHEN and CDR2 SYDVKM. The CDR3 has 16 amino acids. CDR3 sequence reads: CASSFPPSGRADEQFF.

Judged by frequency, this clonotype is medium-sized. The chain employs TRBV20-1 and TRBJ2-5. Germline CDR1 reads DFQATT; CDR2 reads SNEGSKA (reference sequence). The CDR3 is 12 amino acids. The CDR3 sequence: CSAQTLQETQYF.

This chain connects TRBV9 to TRBJ2-3. The germline V gene has CDR1 SGDLS and CDR2 YYNGEE. This CDR3 contains 13 residues. CDR3 residues: CASSTYGTDTQYF.

The V and J genes are TRBV11-3 and TRBJ2-3; TCRdb picks TRBD1, but there is no DNA to check that call. The germline V gene encodes CDR1 SGHNT and CDR2 YENEEA. The CDR3 has 14 amino acids. CDR3 residues: CASSFGTNTDTQYF.

The chain recombines TRBV18 with TRBJ1-2. The CDR3 spans 15 residues. Germline CDR1 reads KGHSH; CDR2 reads LQKENI. The CDR3 loop reads CASSPGLARNYGYTF.

The gene calls are TRBV10-3 and TRBJ2-7. Germline V lookup: CDR1 ENHRY, CDR2 SYGVKD. This CDR3 contains 15 residues. The chain's CDR3 is CAISEVGRSSYEQYF.

The J gene is TRBJ1-5, the V gene TRBV20-1. In germline, CDR1 is DFQATT, CDR2 SNEGSKA (reference sequence). The CDR3 has 17 amino acids. The CDR3: CSAKDEREGFGNQPQHF.

V gene TRBV28 combines with J gene TRBJ2-6; the TRBD1 assignment by TCRdb is unverifiable without DNA. The CDR3 is made up of 15 amino acids. Germline V gene sequence: CDR1 MDHEN, CDR2 SYDVKM. The CDR3 sequence: CASRTGSSGANVLTF.